This T cell receptor (beta chain) was sequenced during a study of cytotoxic CD8 clonotypes in ibrutinib-treated CLL. At the level of the study: Partial responders around 24, complete 2; approximately 12 progressed and some 14 stayed in remission by median 68 months. Samples had a mean of 255,043 productive templates and more than 80,000 productive rearrangements. Overall study findings and caveats: Sustained-remission and progressing patients had different sampling times.

Note on this clone: The antigen remains unidentified.

There are 15 residues in the CDR3. The germline CDR1 and CDR2 sequences are MNHNS and SASEGT. After removal of 8 bases from V and 6 bases from J, the junction contained 14 bases not matched to a gene. Some clones are missing from TCRdb's copy, which holds only in-frame ones; the method was immunoSEQ multiplex PCR. The sample contains around 53,000 clones, 54% of which appear only once. The chain links TRBV6-1 to TRBJ2-7; the match to TRBD1 covers 9 bases. The sequence came from a human donor with chronic lymphocytic leukemia. This specimen consisted of PBMCs, obtained at disease progression, from a patient treated with ibrutinib. The CDR3 DNA follows: TGTGCCAGCCAAGGGTCCTGGACAGGGGACGCCGAGCAGTACTTC. Translated: CASQGSWTGDAEQYF.